A selection of T cell receptor beta chains follows, all from one sample in a study of T cells of healthy individuals. A single record per CDR3 protein comes from TCRdb applying MiXCR to the 5' RACE reads. Of tens of thousands of distinct CDR3 sequences listed, roughly 16% are singletons. These receptors were taken from a human donor in good health. Each CDR3 is given with its conserved first and last residue. A D gene is named only where the DNA matches it firmly.

j_call	v_call	d_call	cdr3_aa
TRBJ2-1	TRBV4-2	-	CASSQDSAGQYNEQFF
TRBJ2-7	TRBV5-1	TRBD1	CASSLGDSFQYF
TRBJ1-5	TRBV7-9	TRBD1	CASSYRGDQPQHF
TRBJ1-1	TRBV5-6	-	CASSVNTEAFF
TRBJ1-5	TRBV9	-	CASSVEPGSPYQPQHF
TRBJ2-5	TRBV29-1	-	CSVEAGTQETQYF
TRBJ1-5	TRBV9	TRBD1	CASSVGGGRQPQHF
TRBJ2-7	TRBV29-1	-	CSVEDWGRTYEQYF
TRBJ1-1	TRBV7-2	-	CASSYRGNTEAFF
TRBJ2-5	TRBV29-1	-	CSVRGGSQETQYF
TRBJ1-2	TRBV28	-	CASSPRAALDGYTF
TRBJ2-7	TRBV27	TRBD1	CASSLGTGADYEQYF
TRBJ2-4	TRBV7-2	TRBD2	CASSPPGLAGGNIQYF
TRBJ2-2	TRBV11-2	-	CASSLVATGELFF
TRBJ2-1	TRBV3-1	TRBD2	CASSQVRLAGWVNEQFF